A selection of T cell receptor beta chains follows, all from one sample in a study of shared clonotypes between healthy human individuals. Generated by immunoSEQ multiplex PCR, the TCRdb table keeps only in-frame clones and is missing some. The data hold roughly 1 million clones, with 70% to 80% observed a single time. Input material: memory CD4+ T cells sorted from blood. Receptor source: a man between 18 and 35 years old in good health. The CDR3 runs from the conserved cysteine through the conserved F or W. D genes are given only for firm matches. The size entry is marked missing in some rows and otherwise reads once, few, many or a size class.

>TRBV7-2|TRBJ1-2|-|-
CASSLAANYGYTF
TGTGCCAGCAGCCTGGCAGCTAACTATGGCTACACCTTC
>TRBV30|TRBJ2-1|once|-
CAWSVRAPQRNEQFF
TGTGCCTGGAGTGTACGGGCACCCCAGAGGAATGAGCAGTTCTTC
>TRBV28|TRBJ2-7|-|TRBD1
CASIPGDRGYEQYF
TGTGCCAGCATACCCGGGGACAGGGGCTACGAGCAGTACTTC
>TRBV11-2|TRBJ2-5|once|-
CASGSRGRETQYF
TGTGCCAGCGGAAGCCGGGGGCGGGAGACCCAGTACTTC
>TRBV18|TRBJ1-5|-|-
CASSLLADTPPNQPQHF
TGTGCCAGCTCACTTTTGGCGGACACCCCGCCCAATCAGCCCCAGCATTTT
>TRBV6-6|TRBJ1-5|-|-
CASSLPRGSNQPQHF
TGTGCCAGCAGTTTGCCCCGGGGGAGCAATCAGCCCCAGCATTTT
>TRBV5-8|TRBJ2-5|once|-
CASSFKAPEAETQYF
TGTGCCAGCAGCTTTAAGGCGCCCGAGGCGGAGACCCAGTACTTC
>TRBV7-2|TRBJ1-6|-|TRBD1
CASSPGQGTALHF
TGTGCCAGCAGCCCCGGACAGGGTACGGCCCTCCACTTT
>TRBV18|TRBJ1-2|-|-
CASSPPGPQYGYTF
TGTGCCAGCTCACCGCCGGGACCCCAGTATGGCTACACCTTC
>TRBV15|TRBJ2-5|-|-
CATSRDFLWDQTETQYF
TGTGCCACCAGCAGAGATTTTCTTTGGGACCAGACGGAGACCCAGTACTTC
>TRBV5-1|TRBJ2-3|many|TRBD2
CASSYYLPGLAPKGTDTQYF
TGCGCCAGCAGCTACTACTTGCCGGGACTAGCCCCGAAGGGCACAGATACGCAGTATTTT
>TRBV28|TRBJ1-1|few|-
CASSALGVGVWMNTEAFF
TGTGCCAGCAGTGCACTTGGGGTCGGGGTGTGGATGAACACTGAAGCTTTCTTT
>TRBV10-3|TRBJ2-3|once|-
CAISGADTQYF
TGTGCCATCTCGGGGGCAGATACGCAGTATTTT
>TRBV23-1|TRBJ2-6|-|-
CASSQSLASGNSGANVLTF
TGCGCCAGCAGTCAATCCCTAGCATCAGGGAACTCTGGGGCCAACGTCCTGACTTTC
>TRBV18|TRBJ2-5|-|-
CASSPIQQGVETQYF
TGTGCCAGCTCACCGATCCAACAGGGCGTTGAGACCCAGTACTTC
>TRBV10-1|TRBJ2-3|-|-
CASSRQLTDTQYF
TGCGCCAGCAGTCGACAGCTAACAGATACGCAGTATTTT
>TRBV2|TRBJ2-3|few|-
CASARVDTQYF
TGTGCCAGCGCTAGAGTGGATACGCAGTATTTT
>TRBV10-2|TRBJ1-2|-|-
CASSESKANYGYTF
TGCGCCAGCAGTGAGTCGAAAGCTAACTATGGCTACACCTTC
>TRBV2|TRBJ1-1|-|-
CASSLDRYKDPEAFF
TGTGCCAGCAGCCTCGACAGGTACAAGGACCCTGAAGCTTTCTTT
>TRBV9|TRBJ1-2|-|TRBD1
CASSVGGQANLYGYTF
TGTGCCAGCAGCGTAGGGGGACAGGCAAACCTCTATGGCTACACCTTC
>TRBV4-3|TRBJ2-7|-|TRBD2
CASSLSFSGIYEQYF
TGCGCCAGCAGCCTTTCCTTTAGCGGGATCTACGAGCAGTACTTC
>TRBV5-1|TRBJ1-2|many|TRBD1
CASSAGTGQGRGYTF
TGCGCCAGCAGCGCGGGCACGGGACAGGGCCGCGGCTACACCTTC
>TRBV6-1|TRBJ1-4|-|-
CASRRRATNEKLFF
TGTGCCAGCCGCAGACGGGCAACTAATGAAAAACTGTTTTTT
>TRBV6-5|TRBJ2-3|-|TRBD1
CASSYSGQGGTDTQYF
TGTGCCAGCAGTTACTCGGGACAGGGAGGCACAGATACGCAGTATTTT
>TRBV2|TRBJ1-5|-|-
CASRTVGAGQPQHF
TGTGCCAGCAGGACAGTCGGGGCCGGACAGCCCCAGCATTTT
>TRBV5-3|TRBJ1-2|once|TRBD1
CARSGGQVQYGYTF
TGTGCCAGAAGCGGGGGACAGGTGCAATATGGCTACACCTTC
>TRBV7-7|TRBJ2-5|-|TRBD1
CASSSGTGGETQYF
TGTGCTAGCAGCTCCGGGACAGGAGGAGAGACCCAGTACTTC
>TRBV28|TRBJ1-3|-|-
CATGGGGSGNTIYF
TGTGCCACCGGTGGGGGGGGATCTGGAAACACCATATATTTT
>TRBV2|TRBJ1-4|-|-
CASSGEAGEKLFF
TGTGCCAGCAGTGGGGAGGCAGGAGAAAAACTGTTTTTT
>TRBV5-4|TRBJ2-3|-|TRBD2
CASRPGTSGRTDTQYF
TGTGCCAGCCGACCCGGGACTAGCGGGAGGACAGATACGCAGTATTTT
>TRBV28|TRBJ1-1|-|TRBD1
CASSGQGDAEAFF
TGTGCCAGCAGTGGACAGGGGGACGCTGAAGCTTTCTTT
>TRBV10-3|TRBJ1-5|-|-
CAISESMTADSNQPQHF
TGTGCCATCAGTGAGTCGATGACGGCGGATAGCAATCAGCCCCAGCATTTT
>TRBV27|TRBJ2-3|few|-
CASSFQGPSTDTQYF
TGTGCCAGCAGTTTTCAGGGACCTAGCACAGATACGCAGTATTTT
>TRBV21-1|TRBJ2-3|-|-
CASSNTSGSRTDTQYF
TGTGCCAGCAGCAACACGAGCGGGAGCAGGACAGATACGCAGTATTTT
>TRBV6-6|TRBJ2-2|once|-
CASSYSPGTFTGELFF
TGTGCCAGCAGTTACTCACCCGGGACCTTCACCGGGGAGCTGTTTTTT
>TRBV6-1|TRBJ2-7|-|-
CASSEGPGRSYEQYF
TGTGCCAGCAGTGAAGGTCCGGGCCGCTCCTACGAGCAGTACTTC